This entry is about one T cell receptor (beta chain). There are 15 residues in the CDR3. Germline values: CDR1 SGHNT, CDR2 YYREEE (reference sequence). V shed 2 bases and J 4 bases; nucleotides not matched to a gene: 7. Data came from immunoSEQ multiplex PCR; TCRdb stores just in-frame clones and leaves some out. The sample contains roughly 90,000 clones, approximately 81% of which appear only once. The data derive from a study of cytomegalovirus exposure and HLA in healthy donors. Sample: PBMCs. This chain links TRBV5-4 with TRBJ2-3; TRBD2 matches at 7 bases. The receptor was isolated from a man younger than 35 in good health and CMV-seropositive. The CDR3 coding sequence is TGTGCCAGCAGCTTTTGGGGGAGGGCCTCAGATACGCAGTATTTT. Translation gives CASSFWGRASDTQYF.